These T cell receptor beta chains were read from a single sample in a study of response to subunit inactivated influenza vaccine. MiXCR, applied by TCRdb to the RT-PCR reads, yields one record per CDR3 protein. This table holds about 780,000 distinct CDR3 sequences, roughly 18% found once. The sample here was PBMCs from blood, taken about 5 days after vaccination. The receptor source for this set is a man in his forties or fifties who received an inactivated influenza vaccine. CDR3s leave out the opening cysteine and the closing phenylalanine or tryptophan. Fields, in order: J gene, D gene, V gene, CDR3 length, clone size, CDR3 protein. D genes are given only for firm matches. Size is omitted from some rows. Given values are once, few, many or a class for expanded clones.

TRBJ2-1,TRBD2,TRBV29-1,11,NA,SVGGVGYNEQF
TRBJ2-1,TRBD2,TRBV12-3/TRBV12-4,13,NA,ASSPGTSLYNEQF
TRBJ2-3,NA,TRBV10-3,10,few,AISDGADTQY
TRBJ1-1,NA,TRBV12-3/TRBV12-4,12,few,ASSLRVSNTEAF
TRBJ1-6,NA,TRBV12-3/TRBV12-4,12,few,ASSTRGSVSPLH
TRBJ2-7,TRBD1,TRBV9,12,NA,ASSARGRGYEQY
TRBJ2-1,NA,TRBV20-1,10,NA,SALGPGREQF
TRBJ2-7,NA,TRBV3-1,10,NA,ASNQVVYEQY
TRBJ2-2,NA,TRBV6-2/TRBV6-3,12,few,ASSGANRPGELF
TRBJ2-1,NA,TRBV14,13,few,ASSHPVARYNEQF
TRBJ1-5,TRBD1,TRBV20-1,16,NA,SARDGTGAAKGNQPQH
TRBJ1-2,NA,TRBV6-1,11,few,ASRLTGRNGYT
TRBJ1-1,NA,TRBV5-1,12,few,ASSADYRDTEAF
TRBJ2-3,TRBD2,TRBV20-1,17,few,SARPLGLAGAWSTDTQY
TRBJ2-1,NA,TRBV4-2,15,few,ASSQDPTASSYNEQF
TRBJ2-3,TRBD1,TRBV4-1,14,few,ASSHYGQGAADTQY
TRBJ2-7,NA,TRBV6-2/TRBV6-3,11,NA,ASRPGASYEQY
TRBJ1-2,TRBD1,TRBV5-6,14,few,ASSLKGQGRTYGYT
TRBJ2-1,TRBD2,TRBV4-1,13,few,ASSQVSGGYNEQF
TRBJ2-3,TRBD2,TRBV20-1,18,NA,SARDDRGSGSITGSDTQY
TRBJ2-7,NA,TRBV28,12,NA,ASSLTGAYYEQY
TRBJ2-7,NA,TRBV12-3/TRBV12-4,12,NA,ASSFSRSPGEQY
TRBJ2-7,NA,TRBV2,11,few,AGLGERSYEQY
TRBJ1-1,TRBD1,TRBV20-1,11,NA,SARLGTVTEAF
TRBJ2-7,TRBD2,TRBV15,13,NA,ATSRDGLAGEEQY
TRBJ1-2,NA,TRBV6-1,12,few,ASSEAALLYGYT
TRBJ1-1,NA,TRBV4-1,12,few,ASSQAMVNTEAF
TRBJ2-3,TRBD2,TRBV10-3,15,few,AISTGTSGTYTDTQY
TRBJ2-2,NA,TRBV27,9,many,ATANTGELF
TRBJ1-2,NA,TRBV27,11,few,ASSLSGGGGYT
TRBJ2-1,TRBD2,TRBV12-3/TRBV12-4,12,few,ASSLKREGTEQF
TRBJ2-5,NA,TRBV6-6,11,NA,ASSYSLQETQY
TRBJ1-2,NA,TRBV11-2,12,few,ASSSLRASYGYT
TRBJ1-1,NA,TRBV29-1,10,NA,SVGGANTEAF
TRBJ2-1,TRBD2,TRBV12-3/TRBV12-4,12,few,ASGRLAGGLEQF
TRBJ2-3,TRBD2,TRBV3-1,12,few,ASSQTTSPDTQY
TRBJ2-7,NA,TRBV11-1,11,few,ASSLQTYDGQY
TRBJ2-3,TRBD2,TRBV6-5,11,few,ASSSAGGYTQY
TRBJ2-7,TRBD2,TRBV12-3/TRBV12-4,14,few,ASSLWTSGGLSEQY
TRBJ1-1,NA,TRBV29-1,12,few,SVAKQGFGTEAF
TRBJ2-1,TRBD2,TRBV20-1,16,few,SAKGLAGGRVWYNEQF
TRBJ2-2,TRBD2,TRBV7-9,14,NA,ASTMTSGTYTGELF
TRBJ1-3,NA,TRBV12-3/TRBV12-4,12,many,ASRTTDSGNTIY
TRBJ2-3,TRBD2,TRBV12-3/TRBV12-4,15,few,ASSIMISAGGPDTQY
TRBJ1-4,NA,TRBV4-2,12,few,ASSQALGNEKLF
TRBJ1-1,NA,TRBV5-1,12,few,ASSSLDGNTEAF
TRBJ1-2,NA,TRBV5-5,15,NA,ASSLAVVDPRSYGYT
TRBJ2-7,NA,TRBV5-6,15,few,ASSLISAGTKTYEQY
TRBJ2-7,NA,TRBV15,14,few,ATSRTGGGAGYEQY
TRBJ2-2,NA,TRBV2,13,NA,ASRQETLNTGELF
TRBJ2-1,TRBD1,TRBV12-3/TRBV12-4,10,few,ASVNRGSEQF
TRBJ2-1,TRBD1,TRBV5-6,16,few,ASSLWDRVLSSYNEQF
TRBJ2-7,NA,TRBV7-2,12,few,ASSLALYTYEQY
TRBJ2-1,NA,TRBV10-3,14,NA,AISERAGGGYNEQF
TRBJ2-3,NA,TRBV11-2,12,NA,ASSLESRGATQY
TRBJ2-2,TRBD2,TRBV24-1,15,few,ATSDLASGGLSGELF
TRBJ2-7,NA,TRBV7-2,14,few,ASSLARELPSYEQY
TRBJ1-6,NA,TRBV4-2,11,few,ASSQEGNSPLH
TRBJ2-7,NA,TRBV7-2,11,few,ASSTDRFGEQY
TRBJ2-7,TRBD1,TRBV4-3,13,NA,ASSPAPDRAFEQY